The 28 T cell receptor beta chains below all came from one sample that was sequenced in a study of T-cell memory formation after mild COVID-19. TCRdb processed the 5' RACE reads anew with MiXCR; each CDR3 protein has one entry. The sample has roughly 450,000 distinct CDR3 sequences, under 20% seen once. Material: PBMCs or a T cell subset sorted from them (not recorded which). The receptors shown here come from a man aged 18 to 29 who had mild COVID-19 (a few samples of this study predate the infection). Cell type and time point are not known.

This clonotype appeared many times. One end of the junction does not line up with germline, which may come from a read error. The V and J genes are TRBV18 and TRBJ2-1; 10 bases map to TRBD2. This CDR3 is 15 amino acids long. The germline V gene encodes CDR1 KGHSH and CDR2 LQKENI. CDR3 residues: CASSPGTSAYNEQFF. The DNA for the CDR3 is TGCGCCAGCAGCCCTGGGACTAGCGCGTACAATGAGCAGTTCTTC.

V usage is TRBV7-2 and J usage is TRBJ1-6; D call uncertain. Germline CDR1 SGHTA, CDR2 FQGNSA. V shed 3 bases and J shed 10 bases, with 13 bases lying between them. The CDR3 covers 14 residues. In DNA form, the CDR3 reads TGTGCCAGCAGCTTTAAAGCCGAGGGATCACCCCTCCACTTT. Translated: CASSFKAEGSPLHF.

The chain links TRBV6-1 to TRBJ2-3, with a weak D call TRBD2 (6 bases). This CDR3 region has 14 residues. The V end lost 9 bases, the J end lost 0 bases, and 13 bases lay between the germline ends. From germline, CDR1 is MNHNS and CDR2 SASEGT. CDR3 loop: CASESGSSTDTQYF. The CDR3 nucleotides read TGTGCCAGTGAGTCCGGGAGTAGCACAGATACGCAGTATTTT.

The V and J genes are TRBV20-1 and TRBJ1-2, with 10 bases matching TRBD1. Germline CDR1 reads DFQATT; CDR2 reads SNEGSKA (reference sequence). V was pared by 5 bases and J by 5 bases, with 8 bases of the junction left unmatched. The CDR3 loop spans 14 amino acids. The CDR3 region has the DNA TGCAGTGCTTCACGGACAGGGGGGGATTATGGCTACACCTTC. This codes for CSASRTGGDYGYTF.

V is TRBV9 and J is TRBJ2-5, with 7 bases matching TRBD2. The V gene's germline CDR1 is SGDLS and CDR2 YYNGEE. Unmatched junction bases numbered 14, after V lost 0 bases and J lost 3 bases. The CDR3 loop spans 18 amino acids. This CDR3 is CASSVDAPDPGGKETQYF. The DNA for the CDR3 is TGTGCCAGCAGCGTAGACGCCCCGGATCCCGGGGGGAAAGAGACCCAGTACTTC.

This clonotype showed up just a few times. The chain has TRBV9 and TRBJ2-5; D is perhaps TRBD2 (6 bases). Trimming left V 4 bases short and J 5 bases short, with 18 bases between. Germline V lookup: CDR1 SGDLS, CDR2 YYNGEE. This CDR3 comprises 15 residues. The chain's CDR3 is CASSRSQGGWETQYF. The CDR3 DNA reads TGTGCCAGCAGCCGTAGTCAGGGAGGATGGGAGACCCAGTACTTC. Drawing the rest from reference TRBV9 and TRBJ2-5, the complete variable domain is DSGVTQTPKHLITATGQRVTLRCSPRSGDLSVYWYQQSLDQGLQFLIQYYNGEERAKGNILERFSAQQFPDLHSELNLSSLELGDSALYFCASSRSQGGWETQYFGPGTRLLVL.

The V call is TRBV6-5, the J call TRBJ2-3; unclear D gene. Trimming removed 6 bases at V and 4 bases at J, with 17 bases between. CDR3 length equals 15 residues. Germline V gene data show CDR1 as MNHEY and CDR2 as SVGAGI. In DNA, the CDR3 is TGTGCCAGCAGCCCATTCGGGCCCGTCCCAGATACGCAGTATTTT. It codes for CASSPFGPVPDTQYF.

This sequence joins TRBV3-1 and TRBJ2-1, with 7 positions matching TRBD1. With 0 bases clipped from V and 10 bases from J, the junction kept 12 bases outside the gene matches. The CDR3 is 16 amino acids. Germline loops: CDR1 LGHDT, CDR2 YNNKEL (reference sequence). As DNA, the CDR3 is TGTGCCAGCAGCCAAGATAGAGGCAGGGGGTCTTGGGAGCAGTTCTTC. Its translation is CASSQDRGRGSWEQFF.

This clonotype has a handful of counts. The rearrangement joins TRBV7-6 to TRBJ2-5, with a tentative D call TRBD2 (7 bases). Germline V lookup: CDR1 SGHVS, CDR2 FNYEAQ. V was clipped by 9 bases and J by 3 bases, with 14 bases between them. The CDR3 spans 13 residues. The CDR3 DNA reads as TGTGCCAGTAGAGGGGGGGCCGAAGAGACCCAGTACTTC. Translation: CASRGGAEETQYF.

This clonotype came up many times. The V call is TRBV28, the J call TRBJ1-3; D not resolved. V dropped 6 bases and J dropped 4 bases, with 7 bases sitting between them. The CDR3 consists of 12 residues. Germline V CDR1 and CDR2: MDHEN, SYDVKM. The CDR3 region has the DNA TGTGCCAGCAGCTTTCCAGGAAACACCATATATTTT. Protein sequence: CASSFPGNTIYF.

This clonotype was counted a few times. CDR3 residues: CASSVAPGQGRSYNEQFF. The CDR3 DNA sequence: TGTGCCAGCAGCGTAGCCCCCGGACAGGGGCGGTCCTACAATGAGCAGTTCTTC. This chain links TRBV9 with TRBJ2-1, with 9 positions matching TRBD1. The CDR3 contains 18 residues. Germline CDR1 SGDLS, CDR2 YYNGEE. With V trimmed by 0 bases and J by 1 base, 8 bases remained unmatched. The variable domain in full, with the rest retrieved from reference TRBV9 and TRBJ2-1, is DSGVTQTPKHLITATGQRVTLRCSPRSGDLSVYWYQQSLDQGLQFLIQYYNGEERAKGNILERFSAQQFPDLHSELNLSSLELGDSALYFCASSVAPGQGRSYNEQFFGPGTRLTVL.

A remark on this clonotype: A junction end diverges from the germline sequence, so it may reflect a read error. This sequence joins TRBV18 and TRBJ1-2, with no clear D. Germline lookup yields CDR1 KGHSH and CDR2 LQKENI. This CDR3 contains 12 residues. The CDR3 here is CASSPGPDSFAF. DNA for the CDR3: TGTGCCAGCTCACCGGGCCCGGATAGCTTCGCCTTC. Filled out from reference TRBV18 and TRBJ1-2, the complete variable domain reads NAGVMQNPRHLVRRRGQEARLRCSPMKGHSHVYWYRQLPEEGLKFMVYLQKENIIDESGMPKERFSAEFPKEGPSILRIQQVVRGDSAAYFCASSPGPDSFAFGSGTRLTVV.

The V gene is TRBV27, the J gene TRBJ1-4; no reliable D call. The CDR3 extends over 14 amino acids. Germline CDR1 MNHEY, CDR2 SMNVEV (reference sequence). Trimming took 3 bases from V and 7 from J, leaving 12 bases between them. The DNA of the CDR3 is TGTGCCAGCAGTTTCTTGGGTCAAAGTGAAAAACTGTTTTTT. As protein: CASSFLGQSEKLFF.

The rearrangement links TRBV18 to TRBJ1-5; D gene ambiguous. Trimming removed 2 bases from V and 0 bases from J, with 8 bases in between. Germline loops: CDR1 KGHSH, CDR2 LQKENI. This CDR3 is 15 amino acids long. CDR3 loop: CASSPSADSNQPQHF. In nucleotides, the CDR3 is TGTGCCAGCTCACCATCCGCAGATAGCAATCAGCCCCAGCATTTT. Variable domain in full (rest from reference TRBV18 and TRBJ1-5): NAGVMQNPRHLVRRRGQEARLRCSPMKGHSHVYWYRQLPEEGLKFMVYLQKENIIDESGMPKERFSAEFPKEGPSILRIQQVVRGDSAAYFCASSPSADSNQPQHFGDGTRLSIL.

This clonotype was detected ten times or more. This chain uses TRBV4-3 with TRBJ1-4; D call uncertain. Germline V gene data show CDR1 as LGHNA and CDR2 as YSLEER. V was shortened by 4 bases and J by 3 bases, with 6 bases between the two germline ends. The CDR3 totals 13 residues. The CDR3 protein is CASSLVSNEKLFF. The CDR3 DNA sequence: TGCGCCAGCAGCCTAGTCTCTAATGAAAAACTGTTTTTT.

This chain uses TRBV7-2 with TRBJ1-6; 11 bases map to TRBD1. CDR1 is SGHTA and CDR2 is FQGNSA in the germline V gene. After removal of 4 bases from V and 5 bases from J, the junction contained 4 bases not matched to a gene. The CDR3 is 16 residues long. The CDR3 DNA is TGTGCCAGCAGCTGGGGGACAGGGGGGAATAATTCACCCCTCCACTTT. Translated: CASSWGTGGNNSPLHF.

This clonotype was seen more than once but under ten times. This chain uses TRBV7-8 with TRBJ1-6; D unresolved. This CDR3 comprises 14 residues. Deletions cut 6 bases from V and 7 bases from J, with 13 bases between. From germline, CDR1 is SGHVS and CDR2 FQNEAQ. The CDR3 DNA follows: TGTGCCAGCAGATCCGGGATAGGAAATTCACCCCTCCACTTT. Translation gives CASRSGIGNSPLHF.

This chain uses TRBV7-2 with TRBJ1-5, with D maybe TRBD1 (5 bases). Per germline, CDR1 SGHTA and CDR2 FQGNSA. This CDR3 spans 13 amino acids. V gave up 5 bases and J gave up 7 bases, with 12 bases separating them. CDR3 bases: TGTGCCAGCAGCCAGAGGGGAGAACAGCCCCAGCATTTT. This gives the protein CASSQRGEQPQHF.

This clonotype was detected a few times. The chain employs TRBV7-9 and TRBJ2-3, with a tentative D call TRBD1 (5 bases). The germline gives CDR1 SEHNR, CDR2 FQNEAQ (reference sequence). The V end was cut by 4 bases, the J end by 4 bases, with 12 bases between. The CDR3 has 14 residues. The CDR3 sequence: CASSWSSGSDTQYF. CDR3 nucleotides: TGTGCCAGCAGCTGGAGCTCAGGGTCAGATACGCAGTATTTT.

This clonotype has more than one count but fewer than ten. The chain uses TRBV14 and TRBJ2-1; D unclear. Germline V gene lookup returns CDR1 SGHDN and CDR2 FVKESK. V was clipped by 2 bases and J by 12 bases, with 14 bases between them. This CDR3 has 13 residues. This CDR3 reads CASSQTYDVTQFF. The CDR3 region has the DNA TGTGCCAGCAGCCAAACCTACGACGTTACGCAGTTCTTC.

This clonotype was counted a single time. The gene calls are TRBV9 and TRBJ2-3; 8 positions match TRBD2. The V and J ends lost 4 bases and 2 bases, in that order; junction bases with no gene match: 9. Germline loops: CDR1 SGDLS, CDR2 YYNGEE. The CDR3 has 16 residues. CDR3 nucleotide sequence: TGTGCCAGCAGCCAACCGGGGGGGACAAACACAGATACGCAGTATTTT. It encodes CASSQPGGTNTDTQYF.

This clonotype was seen at least ten times. The V gene is TRBV7-3, the J gene TRBJ1-5; D remains ambiguous. CDR3 length: 13 residues. Germline V gene sequence: CDR1 SGHTA, CDR2 FQGTGA. Between the trimmed V and J ends, which lost 2 bases and 6 bases, there was a span of 8 bases. CDR3 nucleotides: TGTGCCAGCAGCTTATGGGGAGGTCAGCCCCAGCATTTT. Translated, it gives CASSLWGGQPQHF.

This clonotype was counted only a few times. The chain recombines TRBV30 with TRBJ2-3, with 8 bases matching TRBD1. The CDR3 contains 13 residues. CDR1 is GTSNPN and CDR2 is SVGIG in the germline V gene (reference sequence). Trimming cost V 4 bases and J 4 bases; bases outside gene matches: 4. The CDR3 reads CAWTGGRADTQYF. The CDR3 nucleotides are TGTGCCTGGACAGGGGGCCGGGCAGATACGCAGTATTTT.

V usage is TRBV20-1 and J usage is TRBJ2-3; TRBD2 agrees at 11 bases. The V and J ends lost 6 bases and 2 bases, in that order; junction bases with no gene match: 13. The CDR3 consists of 17 residues. Germline V lookup: CDR1 DFQATT, CDR2 SNEGSKA (reference sequence). CDR3: CSAPLAGEDTTTDTQYF. Here the CDR3 DNA reads TGCAGTGCCCCACTAGCGGGGGAAGACACCACCACAGATACGCAGTATTTT.

This clonotype was picked up one time. This may stem from a read error, because a much larger clone lies one nucleotide away. The V gene is TRBV4-2, the J gene TRBJ2-5; weak D call: TRBD2 (6 bases). The CDR3 sequence is 15 residues long. CDR1 and CDR2 (germline): LGHNA, YNFKEQ. Trimming cost V 4 bases and J 5 bases, with 17 bases left between them. The chain's CDR3 is CASSPLAVGKETQYF. CDR3 DNA: TGTGCCAGCAGCCCGTTAGCGGTGGGGAAGGAGACCCAGTACTTC.

A few counts support this clonotype. The rearrangement joins TRBV11-2 to TRBJ2-7; 11 bases map to TRBD2. This CDR3 spans 14 amino acids. The V gene end was trimmed by 6 bases and the J gene end by 4 bases; junction bases not matched to a gene: 5. Germline lookup yields CDR1 SGHAT and CDR2 FQNNGV. Here the CDR3 reads CASSNLAGGYEQYF. Here the CDR3 DNA reads TGTGCCAGCAGTAATCTAGCGGGGGGTTACGAGCAGTACTTC.

This clonotype showed up just a few times. V and J are TRBV6-2 or TRBV6-3 and TRBJ2-5; the D call may be TRBD1 or TRBD2 (6 bases each). Germline values: CDR1 MNHEY, CDR2 SVGEGT. Trimming left V 5 bases short and J 5 bases short, with 15 bases between. This CDR3 contains 14 residues. This chain's CDR3 is CASSAEGGRETQYF. The CDR3 nucleotides read TGTGCCAGCAGTGCCGAGGGGGGCCGCGAGACCCAGTACTTC.

The table lists this clonotype with a few counts. Relative to the germline gene, one junction end is altered; a read error may explain this. This chain uses TRBV12-3 or TRBV12-4 with TRBJ2-7, with 9 positions matching TRBD1. There are 12 residues in the CDR3. CDR3 sequence: CASSLETGQGSF. CDR3 nucleotide sequence: TGTGCCAGCAGCCTAGAGACGGGACAGGGTAGCTTC.